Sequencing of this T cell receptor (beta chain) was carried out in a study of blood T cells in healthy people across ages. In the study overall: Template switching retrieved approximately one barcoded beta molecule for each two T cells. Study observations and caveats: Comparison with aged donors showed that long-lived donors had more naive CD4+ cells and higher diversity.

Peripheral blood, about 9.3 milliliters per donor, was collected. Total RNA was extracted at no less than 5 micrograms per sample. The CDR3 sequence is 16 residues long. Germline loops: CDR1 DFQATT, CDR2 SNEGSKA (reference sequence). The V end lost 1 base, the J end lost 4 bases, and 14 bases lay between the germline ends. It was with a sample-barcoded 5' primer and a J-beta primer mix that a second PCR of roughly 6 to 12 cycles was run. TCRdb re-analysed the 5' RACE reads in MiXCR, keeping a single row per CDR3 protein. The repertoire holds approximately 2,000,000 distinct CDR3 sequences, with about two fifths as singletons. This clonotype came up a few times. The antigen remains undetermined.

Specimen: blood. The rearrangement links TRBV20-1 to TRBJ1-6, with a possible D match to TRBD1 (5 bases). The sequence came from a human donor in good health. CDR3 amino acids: CSARVAAGPYNSPLHF. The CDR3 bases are TGCAGTGCTAGAGTGGCGGCAGGGCCATATAATTCACCCCTCCACTTT.